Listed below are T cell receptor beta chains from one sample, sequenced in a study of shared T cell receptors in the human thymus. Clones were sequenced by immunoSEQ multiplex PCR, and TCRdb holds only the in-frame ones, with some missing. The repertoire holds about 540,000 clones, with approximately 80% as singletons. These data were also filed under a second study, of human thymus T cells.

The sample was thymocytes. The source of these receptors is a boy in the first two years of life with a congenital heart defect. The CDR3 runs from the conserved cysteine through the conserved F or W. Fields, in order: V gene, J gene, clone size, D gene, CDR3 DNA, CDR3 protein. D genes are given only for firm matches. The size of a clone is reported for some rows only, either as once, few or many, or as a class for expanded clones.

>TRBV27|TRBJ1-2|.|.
TGTGCCAGCAGCCCCGGAGAGGCTAACTATGACTACACCTTC
CASSPGEANYDYTF
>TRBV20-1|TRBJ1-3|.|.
TGCAGTTGGTTCGGTGGAAACACCATATATTTT
CSWFGGNTIYF
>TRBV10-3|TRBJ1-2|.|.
TGTGCCATCAGAAAAGGAGTGAACTATGGCTACACCTTC
CAIRKGVNYGYTF
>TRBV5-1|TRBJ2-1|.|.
TGCGCCAGCAGCTTGGCGTCTCGGAGACCAGACAATGAGCAGTTCTTC
CASSLASRRPDNEQFF
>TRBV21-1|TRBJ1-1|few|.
TGTGCCAGCAGCAAATACAGGGAGAACACTGAAGCTTTCTTT
CASSKYRENTEAFF
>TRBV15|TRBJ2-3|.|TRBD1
TGTGCCACCAGCAGAGAACACAGGGGGGATACGCAGTATTTT
CATSREHRGDTQYF
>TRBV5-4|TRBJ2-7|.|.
TGTGCCAGCAGCTTGGCCCCCTATAAAAATCCCTACGAGCAGTACTTC
CASSLAPYKNPYEQYF
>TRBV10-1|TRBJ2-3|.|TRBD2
TGCGCCAGCAGTGAGTCCCCCAGACTAGCGGGAGATACGCAGTATTTT
CASSESPRLAGDTQYF
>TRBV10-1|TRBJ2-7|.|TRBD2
TGCGCCAGCAGGACCGGGACTAGCGTCTCCTACGAGCAGTACTTC
CASRTGTSVSYEQYF
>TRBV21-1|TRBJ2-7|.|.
TGTGCCAGCAGCAAAAGCCCGATGGGGACACTGGGGAAGGGCTACGAGCAGTACTTC
CASSKSPMGTLGKGYEQYF
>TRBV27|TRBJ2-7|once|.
TGTGCCAGCAGTCCAACCCTAGCCTTACACTACGAGCAGTACTTC
CASSPTLALHYEQYF
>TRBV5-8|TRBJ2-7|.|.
TGTGCCAGCAGCGAAATGGCCGCAAGATACGAGCAGTACTTC
CASSEMAARYEQYF
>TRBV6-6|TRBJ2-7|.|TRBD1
TGTGCCAGCAGCCGACCGGGACAGGGGGTCTCCTACGAGCAGTACTTC
CASSRPGQGVSYEQYF
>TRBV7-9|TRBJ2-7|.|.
TGTGCCAGCAGCTTAGACGGGACTCCTAGGGCCGAGCAGTACTTC
CASSLDGTPRAEQYF
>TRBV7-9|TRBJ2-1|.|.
TGTGCCAGCAGCGTAGAGGACAGCGACGATGAGCAGTTCTTC
CASSVEDSDDEQFF
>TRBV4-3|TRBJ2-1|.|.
TGCGCCAGCAGCCAAGATAAGGTGTTGGGGCTCTACAATGAGCAGTTCTTC
CASSQDKVLGLYNEQFF
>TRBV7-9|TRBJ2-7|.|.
TGTGCCAGCAGCTCACAAACCTTGGGGGCGCACAACTACGAGCAGTACTTC
CASSSQTLGAHNYEQYF
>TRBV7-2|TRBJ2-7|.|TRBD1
TGTGCCAGCAGCCCGGGACAGGGGGAGTCCTACGAGCAGTACTTC
CASSPGQGESYEQYF
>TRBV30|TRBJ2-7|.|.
TGTGCCTGGATGAGAGGGCGAGAGCAGTACTTC
CAWMRGREQYF
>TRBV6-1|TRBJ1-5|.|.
TGTGCCAGCAGGAGGAGTCATGGCCAGCCCCAGCATTTT
CASRRSHGQPQHF
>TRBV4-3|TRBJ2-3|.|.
TGCGCCAGCAGCCAAGATCGGGAGTTCATAGATACGCAGTATTTT
CASSQDREFIDTQYF
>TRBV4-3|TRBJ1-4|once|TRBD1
TGCGCCAGCAGCCAAGAACACGACAGGGAAAATGAAAAACTGTTTTTT
CASSQEHDRENEKLFF
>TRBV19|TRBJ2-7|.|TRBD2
TGTGCCAGTAGACCAATAGCGGGAGGGCTCTACGAGCAGTACTTC
CASRPIAGGLYEQYF
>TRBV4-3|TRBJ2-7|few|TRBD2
TGCGCCAGCAGCCAAGATGTATCTAGCGGGACAAGAGAGCAGTACTTC
CASSQDVSSGTREQYF
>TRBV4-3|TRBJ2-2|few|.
TGCGCCAGCAGCCAAGATCGGTATCTGAACACCGGGGAGCTGTTTTTT
CASSQDRYLNTGELFF
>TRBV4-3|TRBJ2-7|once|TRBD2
TGCGCCAGCAGCCAAGATCCCCCGGCTAGCGGGAGGGCCATTCCTTCCTACGAGCAGTACTTC
CASSQDPPASGRAIPSYEQYF
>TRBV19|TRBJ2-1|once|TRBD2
TGTGCCAGTAGGAAGGGACTAGCGGGAGGGCATGGGCAGTTCTTC
CASRKGLAGGHGQFF
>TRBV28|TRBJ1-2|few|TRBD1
TGTGCCATCACGACAGGGGGCGAGACCTTATACTATGGCTACACCTTC
CAITTGGETLYYGYTF
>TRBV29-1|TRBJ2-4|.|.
TGCAGCGTTGCGAGGCCTTCTAGGGGTAAAAACATTCAGTACTTC
CSVARPSRGKNIQYF
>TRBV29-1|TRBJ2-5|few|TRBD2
TGCAGCGTGAAGGGACTAGCGGGAACCAAGAACGAGACCCAGTACTTC
CSVKGLAGTKNETQYF
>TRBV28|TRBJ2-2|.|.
TGTGCCAGCAGTAAGAGGTCCGGGGAGCTGTTTTTT
CASSKRSGELFF
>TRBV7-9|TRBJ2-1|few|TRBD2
TGTGCCAGCAGCTTAGAGGCCCTAGCGGGAGAACCCTACAATGAGCAGTTCTTC
CASSLEALAGEPYNEQFF
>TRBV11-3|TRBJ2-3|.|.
TGTGCCAGCAGCTTAAACGGGAATGAAGATACGCAGTATTTT
CASSLNGNEDTQYF
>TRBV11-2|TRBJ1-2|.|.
TGTGCCAGCAGCTTAATCTCCAGGGGAGAAAGAAAGTTAGATGGCTACACCTTC
CASSLISRGERKLDGYTF
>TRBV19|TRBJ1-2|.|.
TGTGCCAGATACATCGCGGCGAGGGGCTACACCTTC
CARYIAARGYTF
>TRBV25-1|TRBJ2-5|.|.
TGTGCCAGCAGCGAGGGGGACGAAGAGACCCAGTACTTC
CASSEGDEETQYF
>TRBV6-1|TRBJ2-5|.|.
TGTGCCAGCAGTGATGTCCGCCAAGAGACCCAGTACTTC
CASSDVRQETQYF
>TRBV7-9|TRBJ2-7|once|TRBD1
TGTGCCAGCAGCTGGGGGCTAGGGCAGGGGGCCTACGAGCAGTACTTC
CASSWGLGQGAYEQYF
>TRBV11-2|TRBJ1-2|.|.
TGTGCCAGCAGCTTAACCTTTAACGGGGTTCAGGACCCGATATATGGCTACACCTTC
CASSLTFNGVQDPIYGYTF
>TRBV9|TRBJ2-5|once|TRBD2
TGTGCCAGCAGCGTAGGGGTCGGGCTAGCGGGAACCAATCTAGGGGGAGAGACCCAGTACTTC
CASSVGVGLAGTNLGGETQYF
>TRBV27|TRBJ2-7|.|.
TGTGCCAGCAGTTTATTACAGGGATACGAGCAGTACTTC
CASSLLQGYEQYF
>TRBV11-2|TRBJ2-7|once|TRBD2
TGTGCCAGCAGCTTAGCAGCCGGGGGGTACGAGCAGTACTTC
CASSLAAGGYEQYF
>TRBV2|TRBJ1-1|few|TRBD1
TGTGCCAGCAGTTTAAGGACAGGCGACACTGAAGCTTTCTTT
CASSLRTGDTEAFF
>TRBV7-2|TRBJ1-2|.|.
TGTGCCAGCAGCTTAGCGCTCTGGCCGCCCAACTATGGCTACACCTTC
CASSLALWPPNYGYTF
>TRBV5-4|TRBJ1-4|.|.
TGTGCCAGCAGTTTCGACAGGAGGCGTAATGAAAAACTGTTTTTT
CASSFDRRRNEKLFF
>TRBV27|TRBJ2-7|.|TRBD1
TGTGCCAGCAGTTCGGCAGGGGGTTTCTTCGGGGAGCAGTACTTC
CASSSAGGFFGEQYF
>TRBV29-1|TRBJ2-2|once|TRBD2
TGCAGCGTTGGGGGGACTAGTGGCTTGAAGGCCGGGGAGCTGTTTTTT
CSVGGTSGLKAGELFF
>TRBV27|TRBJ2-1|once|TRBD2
TGTGCCAGCAGTTGTAGCGGGAGGGCCACAAATGAGCAGTTCTTC
CASSCSGRATNEQFF
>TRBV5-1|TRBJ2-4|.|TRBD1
TGCGCCAGCAGCTTTGGACAGGGGTCCAAAAACATTCAGTACTTC
CASSFGQGSKNIQYF
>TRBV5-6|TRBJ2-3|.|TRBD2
TGTGCCAGCAGCTTGGCCCCCAGCGGGAGGGCAACAGATACGCAGTATTTT
CASSLAPSGRATDTQYF
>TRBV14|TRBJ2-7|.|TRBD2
TGTGCCAGCAGCCCCCCATACGGAGCGGGAGGGGGATACGAGCAGTACTTC
CASSPPYGAGGGYEQYF
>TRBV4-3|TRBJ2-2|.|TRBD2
TGCGCCAGCAGCCAAGAAGCGGGGGCGGAGACCGGGGAGCTGTTTTTT
CASSQEAGAETGELFF
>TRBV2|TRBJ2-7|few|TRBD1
TGTGGACAGGGACAGGACCCCTACGAGCAGTACTTC
CGQGQDPYEQYF
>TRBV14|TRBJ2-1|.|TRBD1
TGTGCCAGCAGCCCCGGGACAGCCTATGAGCAGTTCTTC
CASSPGTAYEQFF